This T cell receptor (beta chain) originates from a study of early T cells in non-severe SARS-CoV-2 infection. Study in general: Bulk RNA from unsorted whole blood was sequenced; chains were unpaired. Overall study results and limits: Reliance on VDJdb matching favored anti-spike CD8 responses; private and CD4 specificities were missed.

Unique molecular identifiers tagged individual cDNA molecules. In TCRdb, the 5' RACE reads were re-called with MiXCR into one record per CDR3 protein. The sample lists approximately 42,000 distinct CDR3 sequences, 6% to 7.5% occurring once. This clonotype was recorded at least ten times. The antigen is undetermined. V dropped 6 bases and J dropped 0 bases, with 3 bases sitting between them. This CDR3 contains 11 residues. Sequenced: whole blood. This sequence joins TRBV12-3 or TRBV12-4 and TRBJ2-7, with unresolved D. The receptor was derived from an adult who was a healthcare worker with PCR-confirmed SARS-CoV-2 infection or an uninfected control (not recorded which). The CDR3 reads CASSNSYEQYF. The CDR3 nucleotides read TGTGCCAGCAGCAACTCCTACGAGCAGTACTTC.